These 17 T cell receptor beta chains share one sample of origin, sequenced in a study of T cell changes during pregnancy in multiple sclerosis. Assay used: immunoSEQ multiplex PCR; TCRdb lists only in-frame clones, some missing. The sample has roughly 58,000 clones; about 88% are singletons. Source: CD8+ T cells from peripheral blood mononuclear cells, taken before pregnancy. The receptors come from a female donor with multiple sclerosis, enrolled in a pregnancy study.

The chain carries TRBV2 and TRBJ2-7; possibly TRBD1 for D (5 bases). CDR1 is SNHLY and CDR2 is FYNNEI in the germline V gene. The CDR3 has 13 amino acids. The ends were cut back, 2 bases at V and 7 bases at J, with 12 bases in the middle. DNA for the CDR3: TGTGCCAGCAGTGAACCAGGGTGGCGGGAGCAGTACTTC. It translates to CASSEPGWREQYF. The full variable domain, with the rest looked up from reference TRBV2 and TRBJ2-7, is EPEVTQTPSHQVTQMGQEVILRCVPISNHLYFYWYRQILGQKVEFLVSFYNNEISEKSEIFDDQFSVERPDGSNFTLKIRSTKLEDSAMYFCASSEPGWREQYFGPGTRLTVT.

The genes are TRBV5-8 and TRBJ2-3; 10 bases fit TRBD2. The trim removed 5 bases at V and 2 bases at J, leaving 5 bases unmatched. Germline V gene sequence: CDR1 SGHTS, CDR2 YDEGEE. This CDR3 region has 15 residues. CDR3 loop: CASSFSGGFTDTQYF. Written as DNA, the CDR3 is TGTGCCAGCAGTTTTAGCGGGGGGTTCACAGATACGCAGTATTTT.

The rearrangement joins TRBV6-5 to TRBJ1-2; D is uncertain. There are 15 residues in the CDR3. Germline-derived CDR1 and CDR2 are MNHEY and SVGAGI. V lost 0 bases to trimming and J lost 7 bases, with 15 bases between them. CDR3 amino acids: CASSYSISARSGYTF. As DNA, the CDR3 is TGTGCCAGCAGTTACTCGATTTCGGCTAGAAGTGGCTACACCTTC.

The chain couples TRBV4-1 to TRBJ1-1; perhaps TRBD1 as D (5 bases). Germline V gives CDR1 MGHRA, CDR2 YSYEKL. The CDR3 is made up of 16 amino acids. Trimming shortened V by 0 bases and J by 5 bases, and 16 bases separated the two germline ends. CDR3 bases: TGCGCCAGCAGCCAAGACGGAGGGACTGTGTGGACTGAAGCTTTCTTT. This sequence encodes CASSQDGGTVWTEAFF.

The chain links TRBV5-4 to TRBJ2-1; D not certain. V lost 5 bases to trimming and J lost 6 bases, with 9 bases between them. The CDR3 has 12 amino acids. Germline loops: CDR1 SGHNT, CDR2 YYREEE (reference sequence). Here the CDR3 DNA reads TGTGCCAGCAGTTCGGAGACCAATGAGCAGTTCTTC. Protein product: CASSSETNEQFF.

V and J are TRBV15 and TRBJ1-5, with a weak D call TRBD1 (6 bases). The CDR3 extends over 15 amino acids. Per the germline V gene, CDR1 is LNHNV and CDR2 is YYDKDF (reference sequence). Trimming took off 0 bases at V and 7 bases at J, with 13 bases between the two ends. The CDR3 DNA follows: TGTGCCACCAGCAGAGATCGGGGGGCGAGGCAGCCCCAGCATTTT. Protein sequence: CATSRDRGARQPQHF.

The J gene is TRBJ2-3, the V gene TRBV29-1; TRBD1 is a possible D gene (5 bases). Per the germline V gene, CDR1 is SQVTM and CDR2 is ANQGSEA. The CDR3 spans 14 residues. Trimming stripped 3 bases from V and 2 bases from J, with 12 bases between. This chain's CDR3 is CSVDGGADTDTQYF. The CDR3 DNA sequence: TGCAGCGTTGATGGTGGGGCAGACACAGATACGCAGTATTTT.

This sequence joins TRBV27 and TRBJ1-4; D unresolved. The CDR3 is 14 residues long. Trimming shortened V by 3 bases and J by 1 base, and 6 bases separated the two germline ends. Germline CDR1 is MNHEY and CDR2 is SMNVEV (reference sequence). The CDR3 sequence is CASSFRLTNEKLFF. As DNA, the CDR3 is TGTGCCAGCAGTTTCCGACTAACTAATGAAAAACTGTTTTTT.

This sequence joins TRBV9 and TRBJ1-1, with 8 bases fitting TRBD1. Per germline, CDR1 SGDLS and CDR2 YYNGEE. V shed 4 bases, J shed 7 bases, and the junction held 9 bases outside the gene matches. This CDR3 comprises 14 residues. This CDR3 is CASSRSTGGVEAFF. CDR3 DNA: TGTGCCAGCAGCCGAAGTACAGGGGGGGTTGAAGCTTTCTTT.

This chain connects TRBV11-2 to TRBJ2-2; D is unresolved. V was shortened by 2 bases and J by 7 bases, with 8 bases between the two germline ends. The CDR3 contains 13 residues. Germline-derived CDR1 and CDR2 are SGHAT and FQNNGV. CDR3 loop: CASSLSPGGELFF. The CDR3 bases are TGTGCCAGCAGCTTATCACCAGGCGGGGAGCTGTTTTTT.

The chain has TRBV7-2 and TRBJ2-7, with TRBD1 matching over 7 bases. Looked up from germline, CDR1 is SGHTA and CDR2 is FQGNSA. There are 14 residues in the CDR3. The V gene end was trimmed by 3 bases and the J gene end by 3 bases; junction bases not matched to a gene: 5. Here the CDR3 reads CASSFLRDSYEQYF. The CDR3 DNA reads TGTGCCAGCAGCTTCCTCCGGGACAGCTACGAGCAGTACTTC.

J is TRBJ2-1 and V is TRBV11-2, with 10 bases identical to TRBD1. Germline V CDR1 and CDR2: SGHAT, FQNNGV. CDR3 length: 16 amino acids. V lost 2 bases, J lost 4 bases, and 5 bases stayed unmatched. CDR3 in DNA: TGTGCCAGCAGCTTACGGACAGGGGGAGAGTACAATGAGCAGTTCTTC. This encodes CASSLRTGGEYNEQFF. Full variable domain (remainder filled in from reference TRBV11-2 and TRBJ2-1): EAGVAQSPRYKIIEKRQSVAFWCNPISGHATLYWYQQILGQGPKLLIQFQNNGVVDDSQLPKDRFSAERLKGVDSTLKIQPAKLEDSAVYLCASSLRTGGEYNEQFFGPGTRLTVL.

This clone was detected once. V gene TRBV5-6 combines with J gene TRBJ1-3; a weak D match, TRBD1 (6 bases). Trimming stripped 1 base from V and 3 bases from J, with 11 bases between. CDR1 and CDR2 from the germline V gene are SGHDT and YYEEEE. CDR3 length: 15 residues. This CDR3 reads CASSLWAGDGNTIYF. The CDR3 DNA follows: TGTGCCAGCAGCTTGTGGGCAGGGGATGGAAACACCATATATTTT.

V usage is TRBV4-1 and J usage is TRBJ2-5; 7 bases are shared with TRBD1. V lost 6 bases to trimming and J lost 1 base; unmatched junction nucleotides: 2. This CDR3 comprises 13 residues. The germline V gene encodes CDR1 MGHRA and CDR2 YSYEKL. DNA of the CDR3: TGCGCCAGCAGGGGGGACAGCCAAGAGACCCAGTACTTC. Protein: CASRGDSQETQYF.

The V and J genes are TRBV6-1 and TRBJ2-5; 12 bases are a match to TRBD2. From germline, CDR1 is MNHNS and CDR2 SASEGT. The V gene end was trimmed by 6 bases and the J gene end by 4 bases; junction bases not matched to a gene: 0. This CDR3 region has 13 residues. The CDR3 nucleotides read TGTGCCAGCAGACTAGCGGGAGGAGAGACCCAGTACTTC. Encoded protein: CASRLAGGETQYF.

The rearrangement uses TRBV6-5 and TRBJ1-2; perhaps TRBD1 as D (5 bases). The germline gives CDR1 MNHEY, CDR2 SVGAGI. This CDR3 has 13 amino acids. With 6 bases removed from V and 7 bases from J, the gap between germline ends came to 15 bases. Written as DNA, the CDR3 is TGTGCCAGCAGCGGACAAGGACATCTTGGCTACACCTTC. Residues: CASSGQGHLGYTF.

This chain joins TRBV10-3 and TRBJ1-3, with TRBD1 matching over 9 bases. In germline, CDR1 is ENHRY, CDR2 SYGVKD. With V trimmed by 3 bases and J by 8 bases, 11 bases remained unmatched. This CDR3 region has 16 residues. The CDR3 loop reads CAISDEPGQGRDTIYF. Written as DNA, the CDR3 is TGTGCCATCAGTGACGAACCGGGACAGGGTAGGGACACCATATATTTT.